A single sample gave rise to the 19 T cell receptor beta chains below, sequenced in a study of T cells after yellow fever vaccination. TCRdb redid the calling of the 5' RACE reads with MiXCR, one entry per CDR3 protein. This sample carries over 250,000 distinct CDR3 sequences, roughly 4% of them seen once, and the ten largest clones take around 23%. The sample consisted of PBMCs, taken 5 days after the yellow fever booster vaccination. The origin of the receptors is a man aged 18 to 30 who received the YFV17D yellow fever vaccine.

This clonotype was counted at least ten times. The chain is built from TRBV7-3 and TRBJ2-5, with TRBD2 matching 8 bases. V was clipped by 0 bases and J by 4 bases; unmatched bases: 4. The CDR3 is 15 residues long. CDR1 is SGHTA and CDR2 is FQGTGA in the germline V gene. Written as DNA, the CDR3 is TGTGCCAGCAGCTTAACCGGGGGGGCAGGAGAGACCCAGTACTTC. Translated: CASSLTGGAGETQYF.

CDR3 residues: CASSQENGLVNTGELFF. CDR3 bases: TGCGCCAGCAGCCAAGAAAACGGACTAGTTAACACCGGGGAGCTGTTTTTT. The V call is TRBV4-1, the J call TRBJ2-2; TRBD2 matches at 7 bases. The germline V gene has CDR1 MGHRA and CDR2 YSYEKL. V gave up 0 bases and J gave up 2 bases; unmatched junction bases: 6. CDR3 length: 17 residues.

The chain couples TRBV5-6 to TRBJ1-2; perhaps TRBD1 as D (5 bases). Trimming removed 3 bases from V and 3 bases from J, with 15 bases in between. The CDR3 spans 15 residues. Germline-derived CDR1 and CDR2 are SGHDT and YYEEEE. CDR3 in amino acids: CASSSDTGFDYGYTF. CDR3 bases: TGTGCCAGCAGCTCGGACACGGGGTTCGACTATGGCTACACCTTC. The complete variable domain, with remaining parts taken from reference TRBV5-6 and TRBJ1-2, reads DAGVTQSPTHLIKTRGQQVTLRCSPKSGHDTVSWYQQALGQGPQFIFQYYEEEERQRGNFPDRFSGHQFPNYSSELNVNALLLGDSALYLCASSSDTGFDYGYTFGSGTRLTVV.

This clonotype was detected only a few times. The chain couples TRBV19 to TRBJ2-7; 8 bases are shared with TRBD1. Trimming removed 5 bases from V and 3 bases from J; junction bases left unmatched: 9. From germline, CDR1 is LNHDA and CDR2 SQIVND (reference sequence). CDR3 size: 15 residues. The CDR3 region is CASSRGQVGFYEQYF. The CDR3 coding sequence is TGTGCCAGTAGTCGGGGACAGGTGGGCTTCTACGAGCAGTACTTC.

This clonotype was observed a handful of times. The chain employs TRBV28 and TRBJ2-1; 10 bases are shared with TRBD2. The length of the CDR3 is 15 residues. V trimming: 5 bases; J trimming: 0 bases; junction bases outside the gene matches: 1. Looked up from germline, CDR1 is MDHEN and CDR2 is SYDVKM. This CDR3 is CASSASGSSYNEQFF. For the CDR3, the DNA is TGTGCCAGCAGTGCTAGCGGGAGCTCCTACAATGAGCAGTTCTTC.

This clonotype was detected many times. This chain connects TRBV7-2 to TRBJ2-2; TRBD2 matches at 12 bases. The CDR3 is 15 amino acids. The V gene's germline CDR1 is SGHTA and CDR2 FQGNSA. J was trimmed by 7 bases and V by 8 bases; bases with no gene match: 8. This CDR3 reads CASGLGLAGYGELFF. CDR3 nucleotide sequence: TGTGCCAGCGGGTTAGGACTAGCGGGGTACGGGGAGCTGTTTTTT.

This clonotype was recorded many times. This chain joins TRBV7-6 and TRBJ2-1, with D unclear. This CDR3 has 16 amino acids. With 1 base removed from V and 0 bases from J, the gap between germline ends came to 10 bases. Per the germline V gene, CDR1 is SGHVS and CDR2 is FNYEAQ. CDR3 protein: CASSLDRPSSYNEQFF. The CDR3 coding sequence is TGTGCCAGCAGCTTAGACCGCCCGAGCTCCTACAATGAGCAGTTCTTC. The entire variable domain, with the rest obtained from reference TRBV7-6 and TRBJ2-1, is as follows: GAGVSQSPRYKVTKRGQDVALRCDPISGHVSLYWYRQALGQGPEFLTYFNYEAQQDKSGLPNDRFSAERPEGSISTLTIQRTEQRDSAMYRCASSLDRPSSYNEQFFGPGTRLTVL.

This clonotype was seen ten or more times. This chain uses TRBV4-2 with TRBJ1-1; D is ambiguous. The V gene's germline CDR1 is LGHNA and CDR2 YNFKEQ. The CDR3 consists of 14 residues. Deletions cut 1 base from V and 9 bases from J, with 15 bases between. DNA for the CDR3: TGTGCCAGCAGCCAAGTTGGAGGTGGGCAAAAAGCTTTCTTT. It yields the protein CASSQVGGGQKAFF.

This clonotype was counted ten times or more. The genes are TRBV5-4 and TRBJ2-7, with D tentatively TRBD2 (6 bases). The V gene's germline CDR1 is SGHNT and CDR2 YYREEE (reference sequence). The CDR3 totals 14 residues. V lost 4 bases, J lost 4 bases, and 15 bases lay in between. The CDR3 sequence: CASSLERADYEQYF. CDR3 DNA: TGTGCCAGCAGCCTAGAGCGGGCCGATTACGAGCAGTACTTC.

This clonotype appeared a few times. The chain joins TRBV6-2 or TRBV6-3 to TRBJ2-7, with 7 bases that match TRBD2. This CDR3 spans 14 amino acids. Unmatched junction bases numbered 4, after V lost 5 bases and J lost 0 bases. Germline CDR1 reads MNHEY; CDR2 reads SVGEGT. The CDR3 reads CASSGRGRSYEQYF. Written as DNA, the CDR3 is TGTGCCAGCAGTGGGAGGGGACGCTCCTACGAGCAGTACTTC.

This clonotype was recorded at least ten times. V and J are TRBV14 and TRBJ2-6; D call uncertain. Looked up from germline, CDR1 is SGHDN and CDR2 is FVKESK. V dropped 3 bases and J dropped 0 bases, with 18 bases sitting between them. The CDR3 is 19 residues long. CDR3 protein: CASSHPRSRRSSGANVLTF. CDR3 DNA sequence: TGTGCCAGCAGCCATCCAAGGAGCAGGCGAAGCTCTGGGGCCAACGTCCTGACTTTC.

This clonotype was seen only a few times. This chain links TRBV7-2 with TRBJ1-1; 7 nucleotides match TRBD1. The CDR3 length is 15 residues. Trimming took 5 bases from V and 1 from J; bases not matched to a gene: 7. CDR1 SGHTA and CDR2 FQGNSA come from the germline V gene. Here the CDR3 reads CASSPKTGTNTEAFF. DNA for the CDR3: TGTGCCAGCAGCCCGAAGACAGGGACGAACACTGAAGCTTTCTTT.

This chain links TRBV6-1 with TRBJ1-5; D is perhaps TRBD1 (5 bases). The germline V and J ends were trimmed by 4 bases and 7 bases, with 11 bases remaining between them. There are 13 residues in the CDR3. Germline lookup yields CDR1 MNHNS and CDR2 SASEGT. Here the CDR3 DNA reads TGTGCCAGCAGTGTGGGGCCTTTCCAGCCCCAGCATTTT. Translated: CASSVGPFQPQHF.

The rearrangement links TRBV5-1 to TRBJ2-7; TRBD1 matches 7 bases. With 2 bases clipped from V and 6 bases from J, the junction kept 14 bases outside the gene matches. This CDR3 is 16 amino acids long. Germline values: CDR1 SGHRS, CDR2 YFSETQ. The CDR3 DNA reads as TGCGCCAGCAGCTTACTCGGGACAGCTGTTCCCGCCGAGCAGTACTTC. It yields the protein CASSLLGTAVPAEQYF.

V is TRBV7-2 and J is TRBJ1-5; D gene unclear. CDR1 and CDR2 from the germline V gene are SGHTA and FQGNSA. The CDR3 loop spans 14 amino acids. Trimming cost V 7 bases and J 0 bases, with 10 bases left between them. This chain's CDR3 is CASTPEASNQPQHF. CDR3 bases: TGTGCCAGCACCCCCGAGGCTAGCAATCAGCCCCAGCATTTT.

V and J are TRBV5-8 and TRBJ2-7; D is uncertain. Trimming left V 1 base short and J 6 bases short, with 8 bases between. CDR1 and CDR2 (germline): SGHTS, YDEGEE. The CDR3 has 12 amino acids. The CDR3 nucleotides read TGTGCCAGCAGCTTGCGGCACTCCGAGCAGTACGTC. Its translation is CASSLRHSEQYV.

A few counts support this clonotype. The rearrangement uses TRBV5-4 and TRBJ1-2; tentative D call: TRBD1 (5 bases). CDR1 and CDR2 from the germline V gene are SGHNT and YYREEE (reference sequence). CDR3 length: 16 amino acids. V was trimmed by 4 bases and J by 7 bases, leaving 23 bases between them. As DNA, the CDR3 is TGTGCCAGCAGCACCGAGGTGGGAGGGGCGCGAGGTGGCTACACCTTC. Translating it yields CASSTEVGGARGGYTF.

This clonotype has more than one count but fewer than ten. V usage is TRBV6-5 and J usage is TRBJ1-6; D might be TRBD1 (5 bases). Trimming left V 2 bases short and J 9 bases short, with 14 bases between. Germline CDR1 MNHEY, CDR2 SVGAGI. This CDR3 spans 15 amino acids. The CDR3 nucleotides read TGTGCCAGCAGTTACATGGGGCGCGACCCTTCACCCCTCCACTTT. Translated: CASSYMGRDPSPLHF.

This sequence joins TRBV19 and TRBJ1-2; 7 bases are shared with TRBD1. This CDR3 has 15 amino acids. Germline V gene sequence: CDR1 LNHDA, CDR2 SQIVND (reference sequence). The trim removed 5 bases at V and 0 bases at J, leaving 6 bases unmatched. Here the CDR3 DNA reads TGTGCCAGTAGTCCGACAGGGTACGCTAACTATGGCTACACCTTC. It yields the protein CASSPTGYANYGYTF.